What follows describes a single TCR beta chain. Its antigen is currently unknown. This sample was included in a study of T cell responses to AZD1222 COVID-19 vaccine. As for the study in general: Doses given second, at about 4 or about 12 weeks, were pooled. Findings and caveats of the study: Spike-specific TCR breadth and depth rose after two AZD1222 doses. Clonal diversity was possibly underestimated, and white British individuals and females predominated among donors.

Sequenced by immunoSEQ multiplex PCR; TCRdb stores in-frame clones only, minus some. The sample carries around 95,000 clones, just under 90% recorded once. This CDR3 spans 17 amino acids. After removal of 7 bases from V and 0 bases from J, the junction contained 8 bases not matched to a gene. Germline CDR1 SQVTM, CDR2 ANQGSEA. Sequencing used peripheral blood, obtained on day 0 of AZD1222 vaccination. The receptor was isolated from an adult in good health. The V and J genes are TRBV29-1 and TRBJ2-1; TRBD2 agrees at 14 bases. CDR3 nucleotides: TGCAGCGCTATGGGGACTAGCGGGGGAAGCTCCTACAATGAGCAGTTCTTC. Its protein product is CSAMGTSGGSSYNEQFF.